This T cell receptor (beta chain) was identified in a study of T cell responses to AZD1222 COVID-19 vaccine. Study-wide findings and caveats: Nearly half of unique spike-specific TCRs reportedly avoided B.1.351 and B.1.1.7 mutated regions. Donors were largely white British and mainly female; clonal diversity was possibly underestimated.

Here immunoSEQ multiplex PCR was the method, and the copy in TCRdb shows in-frame clones only, minus some. The table lists some 100,000 clones, around 89% of them singletons, with around 7.1% in the top ten. As regards this clone: Its antigen is currently unknown.

Germline lookup yields CDR1 GTSNPN and CDR2 SVGIG (reference sequence). Trimming took off 0 bases at V and 10 bases at J, with 20 bases between the two ends. CDR3 size: 15 residues. The sequence derives from an adult who received the AZD1222 COVID-19 vaccine. The source material was peripheral blood, sampled 28 days after the second AZD1222 dose. The J gene is TRBJ2-3, the V gene TRBV30, with D possibly being TRBD2 (6 bases). The DNA for the CDR3 is TGTGCCTGGAGTGTATTGGTCGACGGAGGGTCACCGCAGTATTTT. This sequence encodes CAWSVLVDGGSPQYF.